Listed below are T cell receptor beta chains from one sample, sequenced in a study of blood T cells in healthy people across ages. TCRdb reprocessed the 5' RACE reads via MiXCR and lists one record per CDR3 protein. The sample gives 700,000 to 950,000 distinct CDR3 sequences, about 42% of which show up once; 20% to 25% is in the top ten. Sequencing was carried out using blood. The receptors here all came from a woman aged 55-69 years in good health. The CDR3 runs from the conserved cysteine through the conserved F or W. Each record gives: V gene, clone size, D gene, J gene, CDR3 protein, CDR3 DNA. The D gene is left open where the match is weak. Clone size, where shown, is once, few, many, or a class for clones that have expanded.

V: TRBV24-1; size: .; D: .; J: TRBJ2-5; CDR3: CAISDPQETQYF; DNA: TGTGCCATCAGTGATCCCCAAGAGACCCAGTACTTC
V: TRBV5-4; size: .; D: .; J: TRBJ2-5; CDR3: CASSWVGKETQYF; DNA: TGTGCCAGCAGCTGGGTTGGCAAAGAGACCCAGTACTTC
V: TRBV20-1; size: .; D: .; J: TRBJ2-3; CDR3: CSARDGGWGGTSTDTQYF; DNA: TGCAGTGCTAGAGATGGGGGGTGGGGCGGGACTAGCACAGATACGCAGTATTTT
V: TRBV11-2; size: many; D: TRBD1; J: TRBJ1-6; CDR3: CASSSTGGPSPLHF; DNA: TGTGCCAGCAGCTCTACAGGGGGACCCTCACCCCTCCACTTT
V: TRBV30; size: once; D: .; J: TRBJ2-5; CDR3: CAWSGFRETQYF; DNA: TGTGCCTGGAGTGGGTTTAGGGAGACCCAGTACTTC
V: TRBV12-3/TRBV12-4; size: few; D: .; J: TRBJ2-7; CDR3: CASRSLSYEQYF; DNA: TGTGCCAGCAGGTCCCTATCCTACGAGCAGTACTTC
V: TRBV3-1; size: .; D: .; J: TRBJ2-1; CDR3: CASSPRPEYNEQFF; DNA: TGTGCCAGCAGCCCCCGGCCTGAATACAATGAGCAGTTCTTC
V: TRBV7-2; size: few; D: .; J: TRBJ2-5; CDR3: CASSFRLQGSGLQETQYF; DNA: TGTGCCAGCAGCTTCCGTCTTCAGGGAAGCGGCTTACAAGAGACCCAGTACTTC
V: TRBV15; size: few; D: TRBD2; J: TRBJ2-7; CDR3: CATSRGLAGTYEQYF; DNA: TGTGCCACCAGCAGAGGACTAGCGGGGACCTACGAGCAGTACTTC
V: TRBV3-1; size: few; D: .; J: TRBJ1-6; CDR3: CASRYGTNVNSPLHF; DNA: TGTGCCAGCAGATACGGGACGAACGTTAATTCACCCCTCCACTTT
V: TRBV20-1; size: many; D: TRBD2; J: TRBJ2-7; CDR3: CSARGELAAYEQYF; DNA: TGCAGTGCTAGGGGGGAGCTAGCGGCGTACGAGCAGTACTTC
V: TRBV9; size: .; D: .; J: TRBJ2-7; CDR3: CASSNRDSVYEQYF; DNA: TGTGCCAGCAGCAACCGGGACTCGGTCTACGAGCAGTACTTC
V: TRBV29-1; size: .; D: TRBD1; J: TRBJ2-2; CDR3: CSVERQGTTGELFF; DNA: TGCAGCGTGGAACGACAGGGAACCACCGGGGAGCTGTTTTTT
V: TRBV5-1; size: .; D: .; J: TRBJ1-6; CDR3: CASSLARGAGNSPLHF; DNA: TGCGCCAGCAGCTTGGCAAGGGGGGCTGGTAATTCACCCCTCCACTTT
V: TRBV10-3; size: .; D: .; J: TRBJ2-7; CDR3: CAISEGPGNAGEQYF; DNA: TGTGCCATCAGTGAAGGTCCAGGGAACGCAGGCGAGCAGTACTTC
V: TRBV29-1; size: many; D: TRBD1; J: TRBJ2-7; CDR3: CSVARRTGSHEQYF; DNA: TGCAGCGTCGCTAGACGGACAGGGTCTCACGAGCAGTACTTC
V: TRBV2; size: few; D: .; J: TRBJ2-1; CDR3: CASGGGAYEQFF; DNA: TGTGCCAGCGGTGGGGGGGCATATGAGCAGTTCTTC
V: TRBV9; size: .; D: .; J: TRBJ2-3; CDR3: CASSVSGPGDTDTQYF; DNA: TGTGCCAGCAGCGTAAGTGGGCCGGGGGACACAGATACGCAGTATTTT
V: TRBV28; size: few; D: .; J: TRBJ2-3; CDR3: CASSSAPGSDTQYF; DNA: TGTGCCAGCAGTTCCGCCCCAGGGTCGGATACGCAGTATTTT
V: TRBV2; size: .; D: TRBD2; J: TRBJ2-1; CDR3: CASSEEWGGRQFF; DNA: TGTGCCAGCAGTGAGGAGTGGGGCGGGAGGCAGTTCTTC
V: TRBV29-1; size: .; D: TRBD2; J: TRBJ2-2; CDR3: CSAQRLAGKRGTGELFF; DNA: TGCAGCGCCCAGCGACTAGCGGGAAAGAGGGGCACCGGGGAGCTGTTTTTT
V: TRBV19; size: few; D: .; J: TRBJ2-7; CDR3: CASSSAAVLLYEQYF; DNA: TGTGCCAGTAGTTCCGCGGCCGTGCTCCTCTACGAGCAGTACTTC
V: TRBV6-4; size: few; D: TRBD2; J: TRBJ2-3; CDR3: CASSEGLAATDTQYF; DNA: TGTGCCAGCAGTGAGGGACTAGCGGCCACAGATACGCAGTATTTT
V: TRBV20-1; size: .; D: TRBD2; J: TRBJ2-5; CDR3: CSAPGLAGVGQYF; DNA: TGCAGTGCCCCGGGACTAGCGGGGGTCGGCCAGTACTTC
V: TRBV20-1; size: few; D: TRBD2; J: TRBJ2-5; CDR3: CSAYGLALGETQYF; DNA: TGCAGTGCTTACGGACTAGCGTTAGGAGAGACCCAGTACTTC
V: TRBV3-1; size: .; D: .; J: TRBJ2-3; CDR3: CASSHDAGLGTDTQYF; DNA: TGTGCCAGCAGCCACGACGCGGGGCTAGGCACAGATACGCAGTATTTT
V: TRBV28; size: .; D: .; J: TRBJ1-2; CDR3: CASSPGGGAYGYTF; DNA: TGTGCCAGCAGCCCTGGGGGGGGGGCTTATGGCTACACCTTC
V: TRBV24-1; size: few; D: TRBD2; J: TRBJ2-7; CDR3: CATSDNSGKDYEQYF; DNA: TGTGCCACCAGTGACAATAGCGGGAAAGACTACGAGCAGTACTTC
V: TRBV10-3; size: many; D: TRBD1; J: TRBJ1-1; CDR3: CAISDRGNTEAFF; DNA: TGTGCCATCAGCGACAGGGGGAACACTGAAGCTTTCTTT
V: TRBV6-6; size: .; D: TRBD1; J: TRBJ1-1; CDR3: CASSNTGAPNTEAFF; DNA: TGTGCCAGCAGTAACACAGGGGCCCCGAACACTGAAGCTTTCTTT
V: TRBV15; size: .; D: TRBD2; J: TRBJ2-1; CDR3: CATSSPPVRLAGETGEQFF; DNA: TGTGCCACCAGCAGCCCCCCTGTTAGACTAGCGGGAGAGACGGGTGAGCAGTTCTTC
V: TRBV4-3; size: .; D: .; J: TRBJ2-7; CDR3: CASSQSNTFSYEQYF; DNA: TGCGCCAGCAGCCAAAGTAATACGTTCTCCTACGAGCAGTACTTC
V: TRBV12-3/TRBV12-4; size: many; D: TRBD2; J: TRBJ2-1; CDR3: CASSFVASGRDEQFF; DNA: TGTGCCAGCAGTTTTGTGGCTAGCGGGAGGGATGAGCAGTTCTTC
V: TRBV6-5; size: few; D: TRBD2; J: TRBJ2-7; CDR3: CASSKLAGALYEQYF; DNA: TGTGCCAGCAGTAAACTAGCGGGGGCCCTCTACGAGCAGTACTTC
V: TRBV20-1; size: .; D: TRBD1; J: TRBJ1-6; CDR3: CSADTGDSPLHF; DNA: TGCAGTGCTGACACAGGGGACTCACCCCTCCACTTT
V: TRBV5-1; size: few; D: TRBD1; J: TRBJ1-1; CDR3: CASSGWEGANTEAFF; DNA: TGCGCCAGCAGCGGCTGGGAGGGGGCGAACACTGAAGCTTTCTTT
V: TRBV7-3; size: few; D: .; J: TRBJ2-7; CDR3: CASRSSSVEQYF; DNA: TGTGCCAGCAGATCATCTAGTGTCGAGCAGTACTTC
V: TRBV28; size: .; D: .; J: TRBJ2-7; CDR3: CASAKTRDSDYEQYF; DNA: TGCGCCAGCGCGAAAACGCGGGACAGCGACTACGAGCAGTACTTC
V: TRBV25-1; size: .; D: TRBD1; J: TRBJ1-5; CDR3: CASSTGDRGNQPQHF; DNA: TGTGCCAGCAGTACCGGGGACAGAGGCAATCAGCCCCAGCATTTT
V: TRBV12-3/TRBV12-4; size: .; D: TRBD1; J: TRBJ1-2; CDR3: CASSPTGAYGYTF; DNA: TGTGCCAGCAGTCCTACAGGGGCCTATGGCTACACCTTC
V: TRBV29-1; size: .; D: TRBD1; J: TRBJ2-7; CDR3: CSVEAGTGTSYEQYF; DNA: TGCAGCGTAGAAGCCGGGACAGGGACCTCCTACGAGCAGTACTTC
V: TRBV5-1; size: .; D: .; J: TRBJ2-3; CDR3: CASSAPGTSTDTQYF; DNA: TGCGCCAGCAGCGCACCCGGGACTAGCACAGATACGCAGTATTTT
V: TRBV7-2; size: few; D: TRBD2; J: TRBJ2-5; CDR3: CASSLTSGDYETQYF; DNA: TGTGCCAGCAGCTTGACTAGCGGGGACTATGAGACCCAGTACTTC
V: TRBV9; size: many; D: .; J: TRBJ2-7; CDR3: CASSVGNYGTYEQYF; DNA: TGTGCCAGCAGCGTAGGCAATTACGGGACCTACGAGCAGTACTTC
V: TRBV29-1; size: many; D: TRBD1; J: TRBJ1-2; CDR3: CSVETGENYGYTF; DNA: TGCAGCGTGGAGACAGGGGAAAACTATGGCTACACCTTC
V: TRBV21-1; size: .; D: .; J: TRBJ2-4; CDR3: CASSKVLRNRENNEQYF; DNA: TGTGCCAGCAGCAAAGTTTTAAGGAATAGGGAGAACAATGAGCAGTACTTC